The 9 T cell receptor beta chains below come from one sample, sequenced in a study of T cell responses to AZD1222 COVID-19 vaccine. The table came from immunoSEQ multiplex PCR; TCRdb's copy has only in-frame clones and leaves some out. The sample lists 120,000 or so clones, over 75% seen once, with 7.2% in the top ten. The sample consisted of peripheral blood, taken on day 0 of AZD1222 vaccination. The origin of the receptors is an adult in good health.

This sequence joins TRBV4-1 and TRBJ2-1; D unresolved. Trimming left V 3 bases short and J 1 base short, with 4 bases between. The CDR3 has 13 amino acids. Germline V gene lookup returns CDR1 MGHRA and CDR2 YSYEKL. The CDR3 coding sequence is TGCGCCAGCAGCCAGGGTTCCTACAATGAGCAGTTCTTC. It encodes CASSQGSYNEQFF.

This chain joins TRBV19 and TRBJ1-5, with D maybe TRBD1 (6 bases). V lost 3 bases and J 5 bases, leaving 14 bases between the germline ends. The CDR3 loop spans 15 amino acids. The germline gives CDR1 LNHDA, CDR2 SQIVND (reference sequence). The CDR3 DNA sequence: TGTGCCAGTAGTATCCCCGGGGGGGCCCATCAGCCCCAGCATTTT. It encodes CASSIPGGAHQPQHF. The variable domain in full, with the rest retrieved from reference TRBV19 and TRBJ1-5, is DGGITQSPKYLFRKEGQNVTLSCEQNLNHDAMYWYRQDPGQGLRLIYYSQIVNDFQKGDIAEGYSVSREKKESFPLTVTSAQKNPTAFYLCASSIPGGAHQPQHFGDGTRLSIL.

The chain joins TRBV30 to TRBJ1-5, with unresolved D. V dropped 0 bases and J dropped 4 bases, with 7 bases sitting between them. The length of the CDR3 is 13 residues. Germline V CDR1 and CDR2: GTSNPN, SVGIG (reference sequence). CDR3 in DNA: TGTGCCTGGAGTGTGCAGCCTAATCAGCCCCAGCATTTT. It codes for CAWSVQPNQPQHF.

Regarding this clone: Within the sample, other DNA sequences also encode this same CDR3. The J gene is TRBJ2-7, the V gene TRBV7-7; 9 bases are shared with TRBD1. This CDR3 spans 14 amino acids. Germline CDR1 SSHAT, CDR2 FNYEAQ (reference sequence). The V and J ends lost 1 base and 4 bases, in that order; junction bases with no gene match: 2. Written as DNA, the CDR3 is TGTGCCAGCAGCTTAGGGGGACAGGGTTACGAGCAGTACTTC. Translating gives CASSLGGQGYEQYF.

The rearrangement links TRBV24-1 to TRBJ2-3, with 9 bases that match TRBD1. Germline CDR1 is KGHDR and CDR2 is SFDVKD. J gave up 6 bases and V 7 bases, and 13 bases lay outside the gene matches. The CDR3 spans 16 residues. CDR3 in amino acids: CATSDPGTGTSDTQYF. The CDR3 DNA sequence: TGTGCCACCAGCGACCCCGGGACAGGGACCAGCGATACGCAGTATTTT.

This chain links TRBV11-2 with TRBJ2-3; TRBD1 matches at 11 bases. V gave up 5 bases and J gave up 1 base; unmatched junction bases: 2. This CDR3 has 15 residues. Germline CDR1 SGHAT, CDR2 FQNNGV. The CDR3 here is CASSTGQGGTDTQYF. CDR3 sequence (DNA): TGTGCCAGCAGCACGGGACAGGGGGGCACAGATACGCAGTATTTT.

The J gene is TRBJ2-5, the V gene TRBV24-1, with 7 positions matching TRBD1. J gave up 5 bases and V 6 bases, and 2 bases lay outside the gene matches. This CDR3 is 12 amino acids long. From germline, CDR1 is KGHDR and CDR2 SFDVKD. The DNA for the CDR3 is TGTGCCACCAGTCGACAGGGCGAGACCCAGTACTTC. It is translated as CATSRQGETQYF.

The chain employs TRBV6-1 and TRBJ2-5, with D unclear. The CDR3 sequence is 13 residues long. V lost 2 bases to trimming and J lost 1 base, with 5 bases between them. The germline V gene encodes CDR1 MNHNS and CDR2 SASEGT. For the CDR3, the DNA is TGTGCCAGCAGTGAAAATCCCCAAGAGACCCAGTACTTC. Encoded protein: CASSENPQETQYF.

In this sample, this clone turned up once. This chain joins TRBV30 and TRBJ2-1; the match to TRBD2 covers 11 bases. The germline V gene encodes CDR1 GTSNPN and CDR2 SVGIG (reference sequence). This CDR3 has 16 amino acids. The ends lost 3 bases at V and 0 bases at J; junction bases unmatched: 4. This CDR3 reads CAWRGTSGSSYNEQFF. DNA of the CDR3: TGTGCCTGGAGAGGGACTAGCGGTAGCTCCTACAATGAGCAGTTCTTC.